These T cell receptor beta chains were read from a single sample in a study of T cell changes during pregnancy in multiple sclerosis. Using immunoSEQ multiplex PCR, the repertoire was profiled, and TCRdb retains in-frame clones only, with some absent. The table shows 50,000 to 65,000 clones, with roughly 92% occurring only once. The specimen comprised CD8+ T cells from peripheral blood mononuclear cells, sampled in the second trimester of pregnancy. The receptor set was obtained from a female donor with multiple sclerosis, enrolled in a pregnancy study. Both conserved end residues are part of each CDR3. A D gene is named only where the DNA matches it firmly. Not all rows give a size; the values are once, few, many and, for expanded clones, a class.

J	V	D	size	CDR3	DNA
TRBJ2-7	TRBV4-1	TRBD2	once	CASSQDQVAGGYEQYF	TGCGCCAGCAGCCAAGATCAGGTAGCGGGAGGTTACGAGCAGTACTTC
TRBJ2-7	TRBV7-9	.	.	CASSSGQHYEQYF	TGTGCCAGCAGCAGCGGACAGCACTACGAGCAGTACTTC
TRBJ2-5	TRBV7-7	TRBD1	.	CASSFRYDRGETQYF	TGTGCCAGCAGCTTTAGATACGACAGGGGCGAGACCCAGTACTTC
TRBJ2-1	TRBV6-5	TRBD1	.	CASSYTGVNEQFF	TGTGCCAGCAGTTACACAGGGGTCAATGAGCAGTTCTTC
TRBJ2-7	TRBV19	TRBD2	.	CASSMGLANEQYF	TGTGCCAGTAGTATGGGACTAGCGAACGAGCAGTACTTC
TRBJ2-7	TRBV18	TRBD1	.	CASSPADRGSDEQYF	TGTGCCAGCTCACCAGCAGACAGGGGCAGCGACGAGCAGTACTTC
TRBJ1-5	TRBV27	.	.	CASSFQGSNQPQHF	TGTGCCAGCAGTTTTCAGGGATCTAATCAGCCCCAGCATTTT
TRBJ2-7	TRBV5-1	TRBD2	.	CASSQGLAGAYEQYF	TGCGCCAGCAGCCAAGGACTAGCGGGTGCCTACGAGCAGTACTTC
TRBJ2-1	TRBV10-1	TRBD2	.	CASSDFVLAGGTSAYNEQFF	TGCGCCAGCAGTGATTTTGTACTAGCGGGAGGAACATCTGCCTACAATGAGCAGTTCTTC
TRBJ2-7	TRBV13	TRBD2	.	CASSSGLAGAYEQYF	TGTGCCAGCAGCTCGGGACTAGCGGGAGCCTACGAGCAGTACTTC
TRBJ1-2	TRBV19	.	.	CASSELAGHGYTF	TGTGCCAGTAGCGAACTCGCGGGGCATGGCTACACCTTC
TRBJ2-5	TRBV4-3	TRBD2	.	CASSQRSSGQETQYF	TGCGCCAGCAGCCAACGGTCTAGCGGCCAAGAGACCCAGTACTTC
TRBJ1-3	TRBV4-2	.	.	CASSQDPGVGGNTIYF	TGTGCCAGCAGCCAAGATCCCGGGGTGGGGGGAAACACCATATATTTT
TRBJ2-7	TRBV11-2	.	.	CASSLARGDSYEQYF	TGTGCCAGCAGCTTAGCTCGGGGAGACTCCTACGAGCAGTACTTC
TRBJ1-1	TRBV5-6	.	.	CASSLGGPEAFF	TGTGCCAGCAGCTTGGGGGGGCCTGAAGCTTTCTTT
TRBJ2-7	TRBV28	TRBD1	.	CASSQGTGYEQYF	TGTGCCAGCAGTCAGGGGACAGGTTACGAGCAGTACTTC
TRBJ2-7	TRBV7-2	TRBD2	.	CASSLLGGTSYEQYF	TGTGCCAGCAGCTTATTGGGGGGGACCTCCTACGAGCAGTACTTC
TRBJ2-2	TRBV6-6	TRBD2	.	CASSDLAGGIAGELFF	TGTGCCAGCAGCGACCTAGCGGGAGGGATTGCCGGGGAGCTGTTTTTT
TRBJ2-7	TRBV7-9	.	few	CASSLALAEDYEQYF	TGTGCCAGCAGCTTAGCATTAGCGGAAGACTACGAGCAGTACTTC
TRBJ1-4	TRBV7-9	TRBD1	.	CASSSVGTDNEKLFF	TGTGCCAGCAGCTCGGTCGGGACAGATAATGAAAAACTGTTTTTT
TRBJ1-3	TRBV27	.	.	CASSSTAGNTIYF	TGTGCCAGCAGTTCGACAGCTGGAAACACCATATATTTT
TRBJ1-2	TRBV29-1	TRBD1	.	CSVARTGDYGYTF	TGCAGCGTTGCCCGGACAGGGGACTATGGCTACACCTTC
TRBJ2-1	TRBV20-1	.	.	CSAWAYEQFF	TGCAGTGCTTGGGCATATGAGCAGTTCTTC
TRBJ2-7	TRBV4-1	.	.	CASSQGGGTGLLYEQYF	TGCGCCAGCAGCCAAGGGGGGGGGACAGGTCTTCTATACGAGCAGTACTTC